This T cell receptor (beta chain) was recorded in a study of T cells in tuberculosis. Time point reported: new active TB diagnosis, blood taken before or within 7 days of starting treatment. Assay used: immunoSEQ multiplex PCR; TCRdb lists only in-frame clones, some missing. The sample holds about 49,000 clones; roughly 96% are singletons and the top ten take about 1.5%. The CDR3 runs 13 residues. CDR1 is MNHEY and CDR2 is SMNVEV in the germline V gene (reference sequence). Trimming cost V 6 bases and J 1 base, with 10 bases left between them. The sample here was PBMCs, taken at tuberculosis diagnosis. This chain uses TRBV27 with TRBJ2-7, with a possible D match to TRBD2 (6 bases). The receptor was derived from an adult with tuberculosis. The CDR3 loop is CASSRSGSYEQYF. In DNA, the CDR3 is TGTGCCAGCAGCCGGAGCGGGTCCTACGAGCAGTACTTC.